This passage covers 11 T cell receptor beta chains from one sample sequenced in a study of blood T cell repertoires in COVID-19. This table comes from immunoSEQ multiplex PCR, and its TCRdb copy is limited to in-frame clones, with some not included. The data show about 120,000 clones, with around 81% seen just once and 2.3% held by the top ten. Specimen: peripheral blood. Every receptor here comes from a man aged 65-85 years with acute or convalescent COVID-19.

The chain couples TRBV6-2 or TRBV6-3 to TRBJ2-7, with TRBD2 as a possible D gene (5 bases). Trimming removed 2 bases from V and 7 bases from J, with 12 bases in between. Germline V gives CDR1 MNHEY, CDR2 SVGEGT. This CDR3 has 13 amino acids. The CDR3 region has the DNA TGTGCCAGCAGTTACATGGATCCGGGGGAGCAGTACTTC. Amino acid sequence: CASSYMDPGEQYF.

This clone has just one count. The chain uses TRBV7-2 and TRBJ2-2, with TRBD1 matching 10 bases. V shed 2 bases and J 6 bases; nucleotides not matched to a gene: 9. Germline CDR1 and CDR2: SGHTA and FQGNSA. The CDR3 totals 17 residues. CDR3 sequence reads: CASSLHATGQGSGELFF. CDR3 nucleotides: TGTGCCAGCAGCTTACATGCCACGGGACAGGGGTCCGGGGAGCTGTTTTTT.

This chain uses TRBV6-5 with TRBJ1-5; D is unresolved. This CDR3 is 15 amino acids long. The V and J ends lost 0 bases and 5 bases respectively, with 11 bases between them. The V gene's germline CDR1 is MNHEY and CDR2 SVGAGI. The CDR3 DNA reads TGTGCCAGCAGTTACTCCTCGGGGATTGATCAGCCCCAGCATTTT. Translating it yields CASSYSSGIDQPQHF.

This chain links TRBV9 with TRBJ2-5, with D unresolved. There are 14 residues in the CDR3. CDR1 and CDR2 (germline): SGDLS, YYNGEE. V lost 2 bases, J lost 1 base, and 9 bases lay in between. The DNA for the CDR3 is TGTGCCAGCAGCGTTGGGCAGCTCCAAGAGACCCAGTACTTC. Translated, it gives CASSVGQLQETQYF.

This clone was picked up a small number of times. The chain uses TRBV9 and TRBJ1-1, with 8 bases aligning to TRBD1. The CDR3 runs 15 residues. In germline, CDR1 is SGDLS, CDR2 YYNGEE. Trimming at V came to 1 base and at J to 3 bases, leaving 5 bases not matched to a gene. CDR3 DNA: TGTGCCAGCAGCGTAAGGACAGGGAGGGACACTGAAGCTTTCTTT. This encodes CASSVRTGRDTEAFF. Variable domain in full (rest from reference TRBV9 and TRBJ1-1): DSGVTQTPKHLITATGQRVTLRCSPRSGDLSVYWYQQSLDQGLQFLIQYYNGEERAKGNILERFSAQQFPDLHSELNLSSLELGDSALYFCASSVRTGRDTEAFFGQGTRLTVV.

The chain has TRBV9 and TRBJ1-2; TRBD1 agrees at 8 bases. This CDR3 has 15 amino acids. Trimming cost V 4 bases and J 4 bases; bases outside gene matches: 9. Germline V lookup: CDR1 SGDLS, CDR2 YYNGEE. CDR3 bases: TGTGCCAGCAGCCCCCGACAGGGGCCCACCTATGGCTACACCTTC. It specifies CASSPRQGPTYGYTF.

The chain employs TRBV6-8 and TRBJ1-3, with unresolved D. This CDR3 has 16 amino acids. The germline CDR1 and CDR2 sequences are MNHGY and SAAAGT. V dropped 0 bases and J dropped 1 base, with 10 bases sitting between them. The CDR3 nucleotides read TGTGCCAGCAGTTACTCGAAGAGGGTTTCTGGAAACACCATATATTTT. Its protein is CASSYSKRVSGNTIYF.

This chain uses TRBV6-2 or TRBV6-3 with TRBJ2-7; possibly TRBD1 for D (5 bases). The CDR3 is 15 residues long. Germline V gives CDR1 MNHEY, CDR2 SVGEGT. Trimming removed 5 bases from V and 3 bases from J, with 17 bases in between. The CDR3 loop reads CASSQPASGFYEQYF. Written as DNA, the CDR3 is TGTGCCAGCAGTCAGCCGGCATCAGGGTTCTACGAGCAGTACTTC.

The chain combines TRBV5-1 with TRBJ2-1, with TRBD2 identical over 15 bases. Germline V gives CDR1 SGHRS, CDR2 YFSETQ. J lost 1 base, V lost 5 bases, and 7 bases had no gene match. The CDR3 contains 18 residues. CDR3 sequence reads: CASRSGLAGGQSYNEQFF. CDR3 bases: TGCGCCAGCAGGTCCGGACTAGCGGGGGGGCAATCCTACAATGAGCAGTTCTTC.

The chain is built from TRBV5-1 and TRBJ1-1; 7 bases are shared with TRBD1. Germline V gene lookup returns CDR1 SGHRS and CDR2 YFSETQ. This CDR3 has 13 residues. The V gene end was trimmed by 2 bases and the J gene end by 10 bases; junction bases not matched to a gene: 8. The DNA for the CDR3 is TGCGCCAGCAGCTTCGAGGGGGCTATTGGAGCTTTCTTT. It is translated as CASSFEGAIGAFF.

The gene calls are TRBV5-5 and TRBJ2-7; a possible D gene is TRBD2 (5 bases). V was cut by 3 bases and J by 7 bases, with 8 bases left in between. The CDR3 length is 11 residues. In germline, CDR1 is SGHKS, CDR2 YYEKEE (reference sequence). The CDR3 sequence is CASSWELEQYF. The CDR3 nucleotides are TGTGCCAGCAGCTGGGAGTTGGAGCAGTACTTC. Supplemented by reference TRBV5-5 and TRBJ2-7, the full variable domain reads DAGVTQSPTHLIKTRGQQVTLRCSPISGHKSVSWYQQVLGQGPQFIFQYYEKEERGRGNFPDRFSARQFPNYSSELNVNALLLGDSALYLCASSWELEQYFGPGTRLTVT.